A selection of T cell receptor beta chains follows, all from one sample in a study of blood T cell repertoires in COVID-19. Only in-frame clones appear in the TCRdb table, and some are missing; sequencing was by immunoSEQ multiplex PCR. The sample holds 300,000 to 400,000 clones, about 90% seen once. Sequencing was done on a sample of peripheral blood. The receptors derive from a woman younger than 35 who had recovered from COVID-19. The CDR3 runs from the conserved cysteine through the conserved F or W. Each record gives: V gene, J gene, D gene, clone size, CDR3 protein, CDR3 DNA. A D gene is named only where the DNA matches it firmly. A row's size may be missing; if present it is once, few, many or a size class.

TRBV14,TRBJ2-3,TRBD2,-,CASSPGRSGSADTQYF,TGTGCCAGCAGCCCCGGTAGAAGCGGGAGTGCAGATACGCAGTATTTT
TRBV6-2/TRBV6-3,TRBJ1-3,-,-,CASSYSNRPGSIYF,TGTGCCAGCAGTTACTCGAATCGGCCGGGTTCCATATATTTT
TRBV5-1,TRBJ2-1,-,-,CASSSGPRDNEQFF,TGCGCCAGCAGCTCAGGCCCCCGCGACAATGAGCAGTTCTTC
TRBV6-2/TRBV6-3,TRBJ1-5,-,-,CASSYSRYDYSNQPQHF,TGTGCCAGCAGTTACTCGAGATATGATTATAGCAATCAGCCCCAGCATTTT
TRBV7-9,TRBJ2-2,-,once,CASSLQGHRGAVF,TGTGCCAGCAGCTTACAGGGACACCGGGGAGCTGTTTTT
TRBV7-9,TRBJ1-6,TRBD1,-,CASSFVRDRGSPLHF,TGTGCCAGCAGCTTCGTCCGGGACAGAGGCTCACCCCTCCACTTT
TRBV11-3,TRBJ2-1,-,-,CASSRAGGEQFF,TGTGCCAGCAGCCGAGCCGGCGGTGAGCAGTTCTTC
TRBV30,TRBJ1-5,TRBD1,-,CAWSVGTGNQPQHF,TGTGCCTGGAGTGTAGGGACAGGGAATCAGCCCCAGCATTTT
TRBV7-2,TRBJ1-5,-,-,CASSLAPQGSNQPQHF,TGTGCCAGCAGCTTAGCGCCGCAGGGTAGCAATCAGCCCCAGCATTTT
TRBV7-6,TRBJ1-5,-,-,CASSLTHQRQPQHF,TGTGCCAGCAGCTTAACGCACCAGCGGCAGCCCCAGCATTTT
TRBV5-4,TRBJ1-4,-,-,CASSLAGSKLFF,TGTGCCAGCAGCTTGGCAGGGTCAAAACTGTTTTTT
TRBV11-3,TRBJ1-1,-,-,CASSLDPQGRGAEAFF,TGTGCCAGCAGCTTAGACCCCCAGGGTCGAGGCGCTGAAGCTTTCTTT
TRBV5-1,TRBJ2-2,TRBD2,-,CASSLDPAGAGELFF,TGCGCCAGCAGCTTGGATCCAGCGGGAGCCGGGGAGCTGTTTTTT
TRBV30,TRBJ2-2,-,-,CAWRRGGELFF,TGTGCCTGGAGAAGGGGCGGGGAGCTGTTTTTT
TRBV4-3,TRBJ2-3,-,once,CASSQERLAADTQYF,TGCGCCAGCAGCCAAGAAAGGCTAGCAGCAGATACGCAGTATTTT
TRBV7-8,TRBJ1-1,-,-,CASSLVARHRGFTEAFF,TGTGCCAGCAGCTTAGTGGCTAGACATCGGGGGTTCACTGAAGCTTTCTTT
TRBV2,TRBJ2-2,TRBD2,-,CASRSGLTGELFF,TGTGCCAGCAGATCGGGACTAACCGGGGAGCTGTTTTTT
TRBV2,TRBJ1-4,TRBD1,-,CASTGTGGEKLFF,TGTGCCAGCACGGGGACAGGGGGTGAAAAACTGTTTTTT
TRBV19,TRBJ2-4,-,-,CASSIGSLGEEGIQYF,TGTGCCAGTAGTATTGGAAGTCTGGGGGAGGAGGGCATTCAGTACTTC
TRBV4-3,TRBJ2-5,-,-,CASSQERDLGGMTETQYF,TGCGCCAGCAGCCAAGAACGGGACCTAGGGGGTATGACGGAGACCCAGTACTTC
TRBV6-5,TRBJ2-2,TRBD2,-,CASSYSASGGDGELFF,TGTGCCAGCAGTTACTCGGCTAGCGGAGGGGACGGGGAGCTGTTTTTT
TRBV5-1,TRBJ2-2,TRBD2,-,CASSLVGTSGTGELFF,TGCGCCAGCAGCTTGGTCGGGACTAGCGGGACCGGGGAGCTGTTTTTT
TRBV5-6,TRBJ2-3,-,-,CASSPGDPHGDTQYF,TGTGCCAGCAGCCCGGGGGACCCTCATGGAGATACGCAGTATTTT
TRBV29-1,TRBJ1-3,TRBD1,few,CSVAQGQVSGNTIYF,TGCAGCGTTGCCCAGGGACAGGTCTCTGGAAACACCATATATTTT
TRBV6-5,TRBJ1-1,TRBD1,-,CASSYSTGGIRTEAFF,TGTGCCAGCAGTTACTCGACAGGGGGAATCAGGACTGAAGCTTTCTTT
TRBV5-6,TRBJ1-1,-,once,CASSLYRDTNTEAFF,TGTGCCAGCAGCTTGTACCGGGACACCAACACTGAAGCTTTCTTT
TRBV7-2,TRBJ1-2,-,-,CASSSRSYGYTF,TGTGCCAGCAGCTCCCGGTCCTATGGCTACACCTTC
TRBV9,TRBJ1-4,TRBD1,-,CASSPGDRVRSNEKLFF,TGTGCCAGCAGCCCCGGGGACAGGGTCAGGTCAAATGAAAAACTGTTTTTT
TRBV6-6,TRBJ1-5,TRBD1,few,CASSAHGQGVNQPQHF,TGTGCCAGCAGTGCCCATGGACAGGGAGTAAATCAGCCCCAGCATTTT
TRBV4-3,TRBJ1-2,-,few,CASSQDPGPNYGYTF,TGCGCCAGCAGCCAAGACCCAGGGCCTAACTATGGCTACACCTTC
TRBV7-9,TRBJ1-1,TRBD1,-,CASSLTGSNTEAFF,TGTGCCAGCAGCTTGACAGGGTCGAACACTGAAGCTTTCTTT
TRBV7-9,TRBJ2-2,TRBD1,-,CASSLVGQGFGELFF,TGTGCCAGCAGCTTAGTGGGACAGGGTTTCGGGGAGCTGTTTTTT
TRBV11-2,TRBJ2-1,-,-,CASSLVAGYNEQFF,TGTGCCAGCAGCTTAGTTGCCGGGTACAATGAGCAGTTCTTC
TRBV19,TRBJ1-2,-,-,CASSIVQGNYGYTF,TGTGCCAGTAGTATAGTTCAGGGCAACTATGGCTACACCTTC
TRBV4-3,TRBJ2-3,TRBD2,-,CASSPRAVAGGFSELDTQYF,TGCGCCAGCAGCCCGAGAGCGGTAGCGGGAGGTTTTTCCGAGCTAGATACGCAGTATTTT
TRBV2,TRBJ1-2,-,few,CASTGDMDGYTF,TGTGCCAGCACAGGGGACATGGATGGCTACACCTTC
TRBV13,TRBJ2-3,-,-,CASSPGVGVTTDTQYF,TGTGCCAGCAGCCCTGGCGTCGGGGTTACTACAGATACGCAGTATTTT
TRBV7-2,TRBJ2-1,TRBD1,-,CASSLGTGGASYNEQFF,TGTGCCAGCAGCTTGGGGACAGGGGGCGCCTCCTACAATGAGCAGTTCTTC
TRBV3-1/TRBV3-2,TRBJ1-2,TRBD1,-,CASSQKLQGGLGYTF,TGTGCCAGCAGCCAAAAGCTACAGGGGGGCCTTGGCTACACCTTC
TRBV7-7,TRBJ2-3,TRBD1,-,CASSLDRGSTDTQYF,TGTGCCAGCAGCTTAGACAGGGGAAGCACAGATACGCAGTATTTT
TRBV10-2,TRBJ1-1,-,many,CASTTGSTEAFF,TGCGCCAGTACAACAGGGTCCACTGAAGCTTTCTTT
TRBV30,TRBJ2-5,-,-,CASGPVKEETQYF,TGTGCCAGCGGACCCGTGAAGGAAGAGACCCAGTACTTC